The next 12 T cell receptor beta chains were all read from a single sample in a study of T cell repertoires in cytomegalovirus infection. TCRdb used MiXCR to reprocess the reads, holding one entry per CDR3 protein. The sample has 300,000 to 450,000 distinct CDR3 sequences, around 18% seen once. The sequencing input was PBMCs. These receptors all stem from a human donor in good health (CMV status not recorded). Some clones in this sample may be carry-over from other donors' samples.

This clonotype was seen ten or more times. J is TRBJ2-1 and V is TRBV7-6, with D possibly being TRBD1 (5 bases). The V gene lost 1 base and the J gene lost 12 bases, with 16 bases spanning the gap. CDR1 SGHVS and CDR2 FNYEAQ come from the germline V gene. CDR3 length: 14 residues. The CDR3 sequence is CASSLVGRVDMQFF. CDR3 bases: TGTGCCAGCAGCTTAGTAGGCAGGGTGGATATGCAGTTCTTC.

This clonotype was found many times. The chain recombines TRBV7-6 with TRBJ2-1; 7 bases are a match to TRBD1. Germline values: CDR1 SGHVS, CDR2 FNYEAQ. This CDR3 is 14 amino acids long. Trimming cost V 0 bases and J 7 bases; bases outside gene matches: 3. CDR3 sequence (DNA): TGTGCCAGCAGCTTAGCTCCAGGGGGTAATGAGCAGTTCTTC. As protein: CASSLAPGGNEQFF.

The rearrangement uses TRBV14 and TRBJ2-3, with 8 bases lining up with TRBD1. Germline-derived CDR1 and CDR2 are SGHDN and FVKESK. J lost 2 bases, V lost 4 bases, and 5 bases had no gene match. The CDR3 spans 15 residues. CDR3 sequence (DNA): TGTGCCAGCAGCCGGACAGGGTTTAACACAGATACGCAGTATTTT. Its protein product is CASSRTGFNTDTQYF.

CDR3 region: CASSLGPHGGGWFF. In nucleotides, the CDR3 is TGTGCCAGCAGTTTAGGCCCGCACGGAGGGGGGTGGTTCTTC. This chain joins TRBV12-3 or TRBV12-4 and TRBJ2-1; either TRBD1 or TRBD2 may fit D (6 bases each). The CDR3 has 14 residues. Trimming removed 1 base at V and 15 bases at J, with 19 bases between.

The V gene is TRBV19, the J gene TRBJ2-7, with 13 bases that match TRBD2. Germline trimming cut 5 bases from V and 2 bases from J; bases unmatched to any gene: 3. The CDR3 length is 15 residues. Germline CDR1 is LNHDA and CDR2 is SQIVND (reference sequence). This CDR3 reads CASSAGTSGTYEQYF. The CDR3, as DNA: TGTGCCAGTAGTGCCGGGACTAGCGGGACCTACGAGCAGTACTTC.

This clonotype was counted many times. This chain connects TRBV7-2 to TRBJ2-3; 7 nucleotides line up with TRBD1. CDR3 length: 13 residues. The ends lost 5 bases at V and 6 bases at J; junction bases unmatched: 5. Germline V gene lookup returns CDR1 SGHTA and CDR2 FQGNSA. In DNA, the CDR3 is TGTGCCAGCAGCCCCAGGACAGGTGATACGCAGTATTTT. It specifies CASSPRTGDTQYF.

This clonotype was seen a handful of times. The chain is built from TRBV7-6 and TRBJ2-5; TRBD1 or TRBD2 may be the D gene (5 bases each). This CDR3 has 14 residues. Germline CDR1 reads SGHVS; CDR2 reads FNYEAQ. Trimming shortened V by 1 base and J by 5 bases, and 11 bases separated the two germline ends. The DNA for the CDR3 is TGTGCCAGCAGCTTAGGGTCCTGGGGGGAGACCCAGTACTTC. Translating it yields CASSLGSWGETQYF.

This clonotype was picked up many times. This rearrangement joins TRBV7-2 to TRBJ2-7, with a weak D call TRBD1 (6 bases). V shed 2 bases and J shed 3 bases, with 11 bases lying between them. CDR1 and CDR2 (germline): SGHTA, FQGNSA. The CDR3 consists of 14 residues. The DNA of the CDR3 is TGTGCCAGCAGCTTATTACAGGGACGCTACGAGCAGTACTTC. Translated: CASSLLQGRYEQYF.

In its sample, this clonotype was seen many times. The chain couples TRBV7-2 to TRBJ1-2; 11 bases agree with TRBD1. With V trimmed by 3 bases and J by 7 bases, 13 bases remained unmatched. CDR1 is SGHTA, CDR2 FQGNSA, per germline. The CDR3 is 17 amino acids. The CDR3 DNA sequence: TGTGCCAGCAGCTTCGTCCCGGACAGGGGGCAGAATGGTGGCTACACCTTC. It codes for CASSFVPDRGQNGGYTF.

This clonotype appeared a few times. This chain uses TRBV20-1 with TRBJ1-5, with 8 bases that match TRBD1. CDR1 DFQATT and CDR2 SNEGSKA come from the germline V gene (reference sequence). CDR3 size: 15 residues. The V gene end was trimmed by 4 bases and the J gene end by 4 bases; junction bases not matched to a gene: 9. CDR3: CSAMDPTGVNQPQHF. CDR3 nucleotide sequence: TGCAGTGCTATGGACCCGACAGGGGTTAATCAGCCCCAGCATTTT.

This sequence joins TRBV5-3 and TRBJ2-1; a weak D match, TRBD2 (6 bases). TRBV5-3 is an ORF, and what it does is uncertain. The CDR3 runs 16 residues. The V end lost 8 bases, the J end lost 6 bases, and 24 bases lay between the germline ends. DNA of the CDR3: TGTGCCAGCAGTTGGGCTCCGGGACTGGATGCCAATGAGCAGTTCTTC. Translation: CASSWAPGLDANEQFF.

In this sample, this clonotype turned up a few times. The chain links TRBV19 to TRBJ2-4, with 8 nucleotides matching TRBD2. Trimming at V came to 4 bases and at J to 0 bases, leaving 8 bases not matched to a gene. This CDR3 has 17 residues. The germline CDR1 and CDR2 sequences are LNHDA and SQIVND (reference sequence). CDR3 loop: CASSSGGPSRAKNIQYF. The CDR3 nucleotides read TGTGCCAGTAGTAGCGGGGGGCCCTCGCGAGCCAAAAACATTCAGTACTTC.